This T cell receptor beta chain was sequenced for a study of blood T cell repertoires in COVID-19. Per germline, CDR1 SGHAT and CDR2 FQDESV (reference sequence). The CDR3 is 14 residues long. The J segment lost 4 bases and the V segment lost 5 bases, leaving 6 bases of the junction unmatched. The protocol was immunoSEQ multiplex PCR, while the TCRdb copy is restricted to in-frame clones and leaves out a portion. The sample includes approximately 40,000 clones, 85% of them seen just once. The source of this sequence is a human donor in a cohort sampled during active COVID-19. The specimen was peripheral blood. The V gene is TRBV11-1, the J gene TRBJ2-3; 7 bases match TRBD2. The CDR3 DNA reads as TGTGCCAGCAGCGTCAGCGGGGAGGCAGATACGCAGTATTTT. Protein: CASSVSGEADTQYF.